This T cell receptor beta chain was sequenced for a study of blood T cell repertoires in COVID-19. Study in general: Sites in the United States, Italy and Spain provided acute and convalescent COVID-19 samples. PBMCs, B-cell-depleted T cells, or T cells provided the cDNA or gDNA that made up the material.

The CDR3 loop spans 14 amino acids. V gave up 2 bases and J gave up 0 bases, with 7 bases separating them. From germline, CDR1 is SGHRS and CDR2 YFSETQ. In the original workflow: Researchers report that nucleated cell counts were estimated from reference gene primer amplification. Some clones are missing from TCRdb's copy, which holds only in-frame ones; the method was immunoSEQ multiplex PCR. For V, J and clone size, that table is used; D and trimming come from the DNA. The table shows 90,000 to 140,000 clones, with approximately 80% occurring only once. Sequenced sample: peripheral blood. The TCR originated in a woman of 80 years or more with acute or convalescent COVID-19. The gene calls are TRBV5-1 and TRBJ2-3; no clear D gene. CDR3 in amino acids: CASSLDTSTDTQYF. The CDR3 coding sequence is TGCGCCAGCAGCTTAGACACCAGCACAGATACGCAGTATTTT.